The 32 T cell receptor beta chains reported below all come from one sample, sequenced in a study of early T cells in non-severe SARS-CoV-2 infection. TCRdb itself ran the 5' RACE reads through MiXCR, one entry per CDR3 protein. This sample has under 85,000 distinct CDR3 sequences, with approximately 5% found just once. The sample in question was whole blood, obtained at baseline. The receptors here all came from an adult who was a healthcare worker with PCR-confirmed SARS-CoV-2 infection or an uninfected control (not recorded which).

This clonotype was detected ten times or more. The gene calls are TRBV20-1 and TRBJ1-1; the match to TRBD1 covers 7 bases. Germline V gene data show CDR1 as DFQATT and CDR2 as SNEGSKA (reference sequence). The CDR3 totals 14 residues. Unmatched junction bases numbered 7, after V lost 5 bases and J lost 1 base. Written as DNA, the CDR3 is TGCAGTGCTCCTTTGACAGGGTCGAACACTGAAGCTTTCTTT. It yields the protein CSAPLTGSNTEAFF.

This clonotype was seen many times. The chain has TRBV5-1 and TRBJ2-1, with 9 bases lining up with TRBD2. The germline CDR1 and CDR2 sequences are SGHRS and YFSETQ. J lost 6 bases, V lost 3 bases, and 10 bases had no gene match. The CDR3 runs 16 residues. CDR3: CASSWPRNSGSNEQFF. The CDR3 nucleotides are TGCGCCAGCAGCTGGCCCCGCAATAGCGGGAGCAATGAGCAGTTCTTC. Full variable domain (outside the CDR3, taken from reference TRBV5-1 and TRBJ2-1): KAGVTQTPRYLIKTRGQQVTLSCSPISGHRSVSWYQQTPGQGLQFLFEYFSETQRNKGNFPGRFSGRQFSNSRSEMNVSTLELGDSALYLCASSWPRNSGSNEQFFGPGTRLTVL.

This clonotype appeared many times. This chain connects TRBV7-9 to TRBJ1-5, with a possible D match to TRBD1 (5 bases). Trimming left V 8 bases short and J 4 bases short, with 12 bases between. This CDR3 contains 13 residues. The germline gives CDR1 SEHNR, CDR2 FQNEAQ (reference sequence). CDR3 sequence reads: CASARGENQPQHF. Here the CDR3 DNA reads TGTGCCAGCGCCCGGGGGGAGAATCAGCCCCAGCATTTT.

At least ten counts were recorded for this clonotype. The V and J genes are TRBV25-1 and TRBJ2-3; the match to TRBD1 covers 8 bases. The CDR3 runs 15 residues. With V trimmed by 2 bases and J by 4 bases, 5 bases remained unmatched. CDR1 and CDR2 (germline): MGHDK, SYGVNS. The CDR3 DNA reads TGTGCCAGCAGTGAAGCGGCAGGGGGCCCAGATACGCAGTATTTT. Encoded protein: CASSEAAGGPDTQYF.

Ten or more counts support this clonotype. The CDR3 protein is CASSQDLAGGYSYEQYF. CDR3 bases: TGTGCCAGCAGCCAAGATCTAGCGGGAGGGTACTCCTACGAGCAGTACTTC. This chain joins TRBV3-1 and TRBJ2-7; TRBD2 agrees at 12 bases. Germline V CDR1 and CDR2: LGHDT, YNNKEL (reference sequence). This CDR3 region has 17 residues. The junction had 3 bases not matched to a gene; V was cut back by 0 bases and J by 0 bases.

The rearrangement uses TRBV2 and TRBJ2-7; D possibly corresponds to TRBD1 (5 bases). Looked up from germline, CDR1 is SNHLY and CDR2 is FYNNEI. Trimming pared 1 base from V and 4 bases from J, leaving 11 bases between. This CDR3 comprises 14 residues. CDR3 amino acids: CASSEEGRVYEQYF. Here the CDR3 DNA reads TGTGCCAGCAGTGAAGAGGGGCGCGTATACGAGCAGTACTTC.

This clonotype was picked up many times. This chain uses TRBV12-3 or TRBV12-4 with TRBJ2-2; the match to TRBD1 covers 11 bases. V was pared by 3 bases and J by 6 bases, with 3 bases of the junction left unmatched. There are 15 residues in the CDR3. CDR3 nucleotide sequence: TGTGCCAGCAGTTTGGACAGGGGGCGTCCCGGGGAGCTGTTTTTT. Translated, it gives CASSLDRGRPGELFF.

This chain joins TRBV20-1 and TRBJ1-1; the D gene is possibly TRBD1 (5 bases). CDR1 is DFQATT, CDR2 SNEGSKA, per germline (reference sequence). The CDR3 sequence is 14 residues long. The V end was cut by 3 bases, the J end by 7 bases, with 18 bases between. The DNA of the CDR3 is TGCAGTGCTAGGGGTTGGGCAGGGAGGTTTGAAGCTTTCTTT. Encoded protein: CSARGWAGRFEAFF.

This clonotype was seen a few times. CDR3 residues: CATSADGQGYTGELFF. Here the CDR3 DNA reads TGTGCCACCAGCGCCGATGGACAGGGGTACACCGGGGAGCTGTTTTTT. The V gene is TRBV24-1, the J gene TRBJ2-2; the match to TRBD1 covers 9 bases. Germline CDR1 is KGHDR and CDR2 is SFDVKD. This CDR3 is built from 16 residues. V trimming: 7 bases; J trimming: 3 bases; junction bases outside the gene matches: 8.

This clonotype was seen at least ten times. The gene calls are TRBV29-1 and TRBJ2-5; TRBD1 matches at 7 bases. The CDR3 extends over 14 amino acids. Per the germline V gene, CDR1 is SQVTM and CDR2 is ANQGSEA. The J segment lost 2 bases and the V segment lost 3 bases, leaving 6 bases of the junction unmatched. CDR3 sequence (DNA): TGCAGCGTTGACGACAGGGTCGGACAAGAGACCCAGTACTTC. This encodes CSVDDRVGQETQYF.

This clonotype was seen a few times. The V gene is TRBV2, the J gene TRBJ2-1; D is unresolved. This CDR3 comprises 15 residues. Per germline, CDR1 SNHLY and CDR2 FYNNEI. V was trimmed by 3 bases and J by 5 bases, leaving 14 bases between them. CDR3 coding DNA: TGTGCCAGCAGTGACTACTCGGACGCAAACAATGAGCAGTTCTTC. Protein sequence: CASSDYSDANNEQFF.

A note on this clonotype: Just one base apart from a much larger clone, this may be a read error. This chain uses TRBV27 with TRBJ2-7, with D tentatively TRBD1 or TRBD2 (6 bases each). The germline V and J ends were trimmed by 0 bases and 5 bases, with 11 bases remaining between them. The CDR3 runs to 14 residues. Germline-derived CDR1 and CDR2 are MNHEY and SMNVEV (reference sequence). CDR3 coding DNA: TGTGCCAGCAGTTTATCGTCCGGGGGCAACGAGCAGTACTTC. Residues: CASSLSSGGNEQYF.

In its sample, this clonotype was seen many times. The chain recombines TRBV29-1 with TRBJ2-1; the D is unclear. Germline V CDR1 and CDR2: SQVTM, ANQGSEA. Trimming took off 4 bases at V and 7 bases at J, with 11 bases between the two ends. This CDR3 is 12 amino acids long. Here the CDR3 DNA reads TGCAGCGTTGCCCCGAAGGGTAATGAGCAGTTCTTC. Translating gives CSVAPKGNEQFF.

A remark on this clonotype: A junction end diverges from the germline sequence, so it may reflect a read error. The genes are TRBV13 and TRBJ1-1; D might be TRBD1 (5 bases). The V gene's germline CDR1 is PRHDT and CDR2 FYEKMQ (reference sequence). This CDR3 is 14 amino acids long. The CDR3 loop is CASNLPGRNTEAFF. The CDR3 nucleotides read TGTGCCAGCAACTTACCGGGACGGAACACTGAAGCTTTCTTT.

The chain recombines TRBV7-3 with TRBJ1-5; D not resolved. The CDR3 runs 13 residues. Trimming took 5 bases from V and 3 from J, leaving 8 bases between them. Germline assignment: CDR1 SGHTA and CDR2 FQGTGA. The CDR3 nucleotides read TGTGCCAGCAGCGCCGGACTCAATCAGCCCCAGCATTTT. Translation gives CASSAGLNQPQHF.

The chain has TRBV6-5 and TRBJ1-4, with 8 nucleotides matching TRBD1. In germline, CDR1 is MNHEY, CDR2 SVGAGI. There are 16 residues in the CDR3. The ends lost 4 bases at V and 5 bases at J; junction bases unmatched: 9. The CDR3 region is CASSSPGQGGNEKLFF. Here the CDR3 DNA reads TGTGCCAGCAGTTCACCCGGACAGGGCGGGAATGAAAAACTGTTTTTT.

The sample holds many counts of this clonotype. In DNA form, the CDR3 reads TGCAGCGTTGTCTCAGGGGGCGCCGCCCGTGGCTACACCTTC. Amino acids: CSVVSGGAARGYTF. V gene TRBV29-1 combines with J gene TRBJ1-2; 8 bases are a match to TRBD1. The CDR3 covers 14 residues. The V gene end was trimmed by 4 bases and the J gene end by 7 bases; junction bases not matched to a gene: 11. Germline V gives CDR1 SQVTM, CDR2 ANQGSEA.

This chain uses TRBV30 with TRBJ2-1, with TRBD2 matching over 10 bases. The CDR3 has 14 amino acids. The V gene's germline CDR1 is GTSNPN and CDR2 SVGIG (reference sequence). The V gene end was trimmed by 8 bases and the J gene end by 3 bases; junction bases not matched to a gene: 7. The CDR3 region has the DNA TGTGCCGGGCCCCTAGCGGGAGACTACAATGAGCAGTTCTTC. Amino acids: CAGPLAGDYNEQFF.

The CDR3 region is CASVPRTANEKLFF. CDR3 sequence (DNA): TGTGCCAGCGTCCCCCGGACAGCTAATGAAAAACTGTTTTTT. The rearrangement links TRBV6-1 to TRBJ1-4, with D possibly matching TRBD1 (6 bases). CDR1 MNHNS and CDR2 SASEGT come from the germline V gene. The germline V and J ends were trimmed by 8 bases and 3 bases, with 13 bases remaining between them. The CDR3 loop spans 14 amino acids.

The sample holds a few counts of this clonotype. J is TRBJ2-7 and V is TRBV12-3 or TRBV12-4, with 7 bases fitting TRBD2. This CDR3 is built from 11 residues. V was clipped by 3 bases and J by 7 bases; unmatched bases: 0. The DNA of the CDR3 is TGTGCCAGCAGTTTCGGGGGGGAGCAGTACTTC. Its protein is CASSFGGEQYF.

This clonotype was recorded at least ten times. The chain employs TRBV5-1 and TRBJ2-3, with 7 positions matching TRBD1. Germline trimming cut 3 bases from V and 6 bases from J; bases unmatched to any gene: 1. CDR3 length equals 12 residues. Germline V gives CDR1 SGHRS, CDR2 YFSETQ. The CDR3 reads CASSWGQDTQYF. The CDR3 bases are TGCGCCAGCAGCTGGGGACAGGATACGCAGTATTTT.

CDR3 sequence (DNA): TGTGCCAGCAGTTTATCGGGACTAGCGGGAAACAATGAGCAGTTCTTC. Translated, it gives CASSLSGLAGNNEQFF. The chain combines TRBV28 with TRBJ2-1; 13 bases are a match to TRBD2. The V gene's germline CDR1 is MDHEN and CDR2 SYDVKM. V was pared by 1 base and J by 5 bases, with 2 bases of the junction left unmatched. This CDR3 has 16 residues.

There are many counts of this clonotype. The J gene is TRBJ2-1, the V gene TRBV5-1, with 10 bases fitting TRBD2. The junction had 2 bases not matched to a gene; V was cut back by 2 bases and J by 6 bases. Germline loops: CDR1 SGHRS, CDR2 YFSETQ. The CDR3 runs to 14 residues. CDR3 sequence reads: CASSFTSGINEQFF. In DNA, the CDR3 is TGCGCCAGCAGCTTTACTAGCGGGATCAATGAGCAGTTCTTC.

There are many counts of this clonotype. The V gene is TRBV20-1, the J gene TRBJ2-4; a weak D match, TRBD2 (5 bases). Germline V gene sequence: CDR1 DFQATT, CDR2 SNEGSKA (reference sequence). V dropped 6 bases and J dropped 3 bases, with 12 bases sitting between them. CDR3 length equals 13 residues. The CDR3 spells CSAPLAGKNIQYF. The CDR3 coding sequence is TGCAGTGCCCCCCTAGCCGGCAAAAACATTCAGTACTTC.

This clonotype was found many times. J is TRBJ2-1 and V is TRBV2; the D call may be TRBD1 or TRBD2 (5 bases each). The germline V and J ends were trimmed by 8 bases and 7 bases, with 15 bases remaining between them. Germline V lookup: CDR1 SNHLY, CDR2 FYNNEI. This CDR3 spans 13 amino acids. In DNA form, the CDR3 reads TGTGCCAGCGAAGAGGGGCTAAATAATGAGCAGTTCTTC. Its protein is CASEEGLNNEQFF. Based on the CDR3 plus reference TRBV2 and TRBJ2-1, the full variable domain is EPEVTQTPSHQVTQMGQEVILRCVPISNHLYFYWYRQILGQKVEFLVSFYNNEISEKSEIFDDQFSVERPDGSNFTLKIRSTKLEDSAMYFCASEEGLNNEQFFGPGTRLTVL.

This clonotype was picked up many times. The gene calls are TRBV30 and TRBJ2-3; 9 nucleotides agree with TRBD2. V dropped 5 bases and J dropped 3; count of bases not matched to a gene: 9. The V gene's germline CDR1 is GTSNPN and CDR2 SVGIG (reference sequence). CDR3 size: 15 residues. The CDR3 nucleotides read TGTGCCTGGGATGGACTAGCGCGAGGAACAGATACGCAGTATTTT. It encodes CAWDGLARGTDTQYF.

This clonotype has ten or more counts. The rearrangement uses TRBV4-1 and TRBJ1-2; weak D call: TRBD1 (6 bases). V was clipped by 0 bases and J by 5 bases, with 10 bases between them. This CDR3 spans 14 amino acids. CDR1 is MGHRA, CDR2 YSYEKL, per germline. DNA for the CDR3: TGCGCCAGCAGCCAAGATGGCAGGGGATATGGCTACACCTTC. Amino acids: CASSQDGRGYGYTF.

This clonotype was seen repeatedly, ten times or more. The V call is TRBV15, the J call TRBJ1-2, with 9 bases fitting TRBD1. The CDR3 is 18 amino acids. Germline values: CDR1 LNHNV, CDR2 YYDKDF (reference sequence). Trimming cost V 0 bases and J 4 bases; bases outside gene matches: 12. CDR3 residues: CATSRDRDRASSGYGYTF. The CDR3 DNA follows: TGTGCCACCAGCAGAGATCGGGACAGGGCCTCTTCGGGCTATGGCTACACCTTC.

This clonotype was picked up many times. The V gene is TRBV20-1, the J gene TRBJ2-1; 10 bases map to TRBD2. Per germline, CDR1 DFQATT and CDR2 SNEGSKA (reference sequence). The CDR3 sequence is 16 residues long. The ends lost 0 bases at V and 5 bases at J; junction bases unmatched: 7. DNA of the CDR3: TGCAGTGCTAGAGACACCCTAGCGGGAGTAAACAATGAGCAGTTCTTC. It codes for CSARDTLAGVNNEQFF.

Only a few counts were recorded for this clonotype. V is TRBV6-1 and J is TRBJ1-1; no firm D call. Germline V gene data show CDR1 as MNHNS and CDR2 as SASEGT. With 3 bases removed from V and 1 base from J, the gap between germline ends came to 6 bases. CDR3 length: 13 amino acids. CDR3: CASSDSGNTEAFF. CDR3 nucleotide sequence: TGTGCCAGCAGTGATTCGGGGAACACTGAAGCTTTCTTT.

This clonotype was counted many times. The chain links TRBV19 to TRBJ2-4, with D unclear. The CDR3 sequence is 12 residues long. The germline gives CDR1 LNHDA, CDR2 SQIVND (reference sequence). The V end lost 3 bases, the J end lost 8 bases, and 8 bases lay between the germline ends. CDR3: CASSMGIDIQYF. The CDR3 DNA follows: TGTGCCAGTAGTATGGGGATAGACATTCAGTACTTC.

This sequence joins TRBV20-1 and TRBJ2-5; 9 bases agree with TRBD1. Germline V gene data show CDR1 as DFQATT and CDR2 as SNEGSKA (reference sequence). The CDR3 has 15 residues. The V and J ends lost 2 bases and 4 bases, in that order; junction bases with no gene match: 8. The CDR3 DNA reads TGCAGTGCTAGATCCACAGGGGGCTCGGGAGAGACCCAGTACTTC. It codes for CSARSTGGSGETQYF.